This T cell receptor (beta chain) was documented in a study of T cells in Graves' hyperthyroidism and ophthalmopathy. This clonotype was counted at least ten times. Ophthalmopathy patients had Clinical Activity Score at least 3, NOSPECS grade at least 4, duration under 3 months. The source of the PBMCs was more than 9.5 ml of fresh peripheral blood. Using RNA transcripts as the source, TCR beta CDR3 regions were amplified. When the TCR CDR3 underwent first-round RT-PCR, the HTBI primer set was used. TCRdb reprocessed the multiplex PCR reads via MiXCR and lists one record per CDR3 protein. The sample has fewer than 250,000 distinct CDR3 sequences, approximately 23% seen once. V lost 0 bases and J 4 bases, leaving 10 bases between the germline ends. CDR1 DFQATT and CDR2 SNEGSKA come from the germline V gene (reference sequence). The CDR3 loop spans 14 amino acids.

Sequencing input: blood. The chain is built from TRBV20-1 and TRBJ2-1, with D possibly TRBD1 on 6 matching bases. This TCR was recovered from a woman between 40 and 55 years old with Graves' ophthalmopathy. CDR3 amino acids: CSARDPRGYNEQFF. The CDR3 nucleotides read TGCAGTGCTAGAGACCCTAGGGGGTACAATGAGCAGTTCTTC.